One sample yielded the 20 T cell receptor beta chains listed below, sequenced in a study of blood T cell repertoires in COVID-19. Clones were read by immunoSEQ multiplex PCR, and TCRdb kept only the in-frame ones, dropping some. The sample lists roughly 250,000 clones, 84% occurring once. Sequences were obtained from peripheral blood. The receptor set was obtained from a human donor in a cohort sampled during active COVID-19.

This clone occurred once. The CDR3 is CASSKPGLAGTYNEQFF. The CDR3, as DNA: TGTGCCAGCAGCAAGCCCGGACTAGCGGGGACCTACAATGAGCAGTTCTTC. The J gene is TRBJ2-1, the V gene TRBV21-1; the table's D call, TRBD2, has no DNA check behind it. TRBV21-1 is a pseudogene. The CDR3 covers 17 residues.

This chain links TRBV6-4 with TRBJ2-3; 16 positions match TRBD2. J lost 4 bases, V lost 2 bases, and 24 bases had no gene match. Germline lookup yields CDR1 MRHNA and CDR2 SNTAGT. The CDR3 consists of 24 residues. The CDR3 nucleotides read TGTGCCAGCAGTGACGTTCGTTTCGTCTTTGGGACTAGCGGGAGGGCCGCGGGGGCAGATACGCAGTATTTT. This translates into CASSDVRFVFGTSGRAAGADTQYF.

The chain links TRBV5-1 to TRBJ2-7; D is possibly TRBD1 (6 bases). The CDR3 spans 14 residues. Trimming took off 2 bases at V and 2 bases at J, with 11 bases between the two ends. Germline CDR1 is SGHRS and CDR2 is YFSETQ. CDR3 DNA sequence: TGCGCCAGCAGCTTATCCGGGACAACCTACGAGCAGTACTTC. Translation gives CASSLSGTTYEQYF. Based on the CDR3 plus reference TRBV5-1 and TRBJ2-7, the full variable domain is KAGVTQTPRYLIKTRGQQVTLSCSPISGHRSVSWYQQTPGQGLQFLFEYFSETQRNKGNFPGRFSGRQFSNSRSEMNVSTLELGDSALYLCASSLSGTTYEQYFGPGTRLTVT.

This clone was seen once. CDR3 in amino acids: CASSLTGGAGGYNEQFF. In nucleotides, the CDR3 is TGTGCCAGCAGCCTCACGGGCGGAGCGGGGGGGTACAATGAGCAGTTCTTC. The chain links TRBV4-2 to TRBJ2-1, with 10 bases aligning to TRBD2. This CDR3 is 17 amino acids long. Per the germline V gene, CDR1 is LGHNA and CDR2 is YNFKEQ. V was clipped by 4 bases and J by 4 bases; unmatched bases: 10.

This clone has only one observation. The V gene is TRBV4-2, the J gene TRBJ2-5; TRBD2 matches at 7 bases. This CDR3 has 14 residues. Germline assignment: CDR1 LGHNA and CDR2 YNFKEQ. V shed 5 bases and J 1 base; nucleotides not matched to a gene: 4. The CDR3 reads CASSGASGQETQYF. DNA for the CDR3: TGTGCCAGCAGCGGGGCTAGCGGCCAAGAGACCCAGTACTTC.

The V and J genes are TRBV24-1 and TRBJ1-2; 9 bases agree with TRBD1. The CDR3 sequence is 12 residues long. The germline V gene has CDR1 KGHDR and CDR2 SFDVKD. The junction had 4 bases not matched to a gene; V was cut back by 12 bases and J by 3 bases. The CDR3 is CARGQGDYGYTF. The DNA of the CDR3 is TGTGCCCGGGGACAGGGTGACTATGGCTACACCTTC.

The chain has TRBV5-1 and TRBJ2-3; 11 nucleotides match TRBD2. The junction had 7 bases not matched to a gene; V was cut back by 0 bases and J by 1 base. Per the germline V gene, CDR1 is SGHRS and CDR2 is YFSETQ. The CDR3 loop spans 18 amino acids. CDR3 nucleotides: TGCGCCAGCAGCTTGGTAGCGGGGGGGCCGTCTGGCACAGATACGCAGTATTTT. Protein: CASSLVAGGPSGTDTQYF. The full variable domain, completed using reference TRBV5-1 and TRBJ2-3, is KAGVTQTPRYLIKTRGQQVTLSCSPISGHRSVSWYQQTPGQGLQFLFEYFSETQRNKGNFPGRFSGRQFSNSRSEMNVSTLELGDSALYLCASSLVAGGPSGTDTQYFGPGTRLTVL.

This clone occurred a few times. The chain uses TRBV27 and TRBJ2-1; D unclear. This CDR3 is built from 11 residues. Germline V gene lookup returns CDR1 MNHEY and CDR2 SMNVEV (reference sequence). The V end lost 3 bases, the J end lost 6 bases, and 3 bases lay between the germline ends. The CDR3 DNA sequence: TGTGCCAGCAGTTTTATCAATGAGCAGTTCTTC. Its protein product is CASSFINEQFF.

The chain uses TRBV11-2 and TRBJ2-5; D might be TRBD2 (6 bases). The germline CDR1 and CDR2 sequences are SGHAT and FQNNGV. V dropped 5 bases and J dropped 4 bases, with 17 bases sitting between them. CDR3 length equals 15 residues. The CDR3 is CASSAVRASAETQYF. Written as DNA, the CDR3 is TGTGCCAGCAGCGCCGTTCGGGCTAGCGCAGAGACCCAGTACTTC.

This chain joins TRBV6-4 and TRBJ1-2; 8 nucleotides align to TRBD1. J gave up 7 bases and V 2 bases, and 3 bases lay outside the gene matches. This CDR3 comprises 13 residues. Per the germline V gene, CDR1 is MRHNA and CDR2 is SNTAGT. The CDR3 sequence is CASSDQGAGGYTF. The CDR3 nucleotides read TGTGCCAGCAGTGACCAGGGGGCCGGTGGCTACACCTTC.

The chain employs TRBV29-1 and TRBJ2-6; D ambiguous. CDR1 and CDR2 from the germline V gene are SQVTM and ANQGSEA. This CDR3 is built from 13 residues. Trimming took 4 bases from V and 0 from J, leaving 4 bases between them. The CDR3 sequence is CSVGASGANVLTF. The CDR3 DNA is TGCAGCGTTGGGGCCTCTGGGGCCAACGTCCTGACTTTC.

This clone turned up a few times. The chain employs TRBV18 and TRBJ1-4; D unresolved. V dropped 3 bases and J dropped 8 bases, with 10 bases sitting between them. From germline, CDR1 is KGHSH and CDR2 LQKENI. This CDR3 has 13 amino acids. The CDR3: CASSPEVDEKLFF. For the CDR3, the DNA is TGTGCCAGCTCACCCGAGGTCGACGAAAAACTGTTTTTT.

To note about this clone: Sequence at one end of the junction differs from germline and may be a read error. This chain joins TRBV7-7 and TRBJ1-3; TRBD1 matches at 9 bases. The CDR3 has 15 residues. From germline, CDR1 is SSHAT and CDR2 FNYEAQ (reference sequence). The CDR3 bases are TGTGCTAGCAGCTTAGGACAGGGGCGAGGAAACACCATATATTTT. It is translated as CASSLGQGRGNTIYF.

Here the CDR3 DNA reads TGTGCCAGCAGTGTTTGGGACAGGGGGCCGTCCACTGAAGCTTTCTTT. Residues: CASSVWDRGPSTEAFF. The chain recombines TRBV6-1 with TRBJ1-1; 12 bases are shared with TRBD1. The CDR3 runs 16 residues. The V gene's germline CDR1 is MNHNS and CDR2 SASEGT. J lost 4 bases, V lost 4 bases, and 7 bases had no gene match.

In its sample, this clone was seen once. The chain carries TRBV25-1 and TRBJ2-5; maybe TRBD1 (5 bases). There are 15 residues in the CDR3. The germline gives CDR1 MGHDK, CDR2 SYGVNS. V gave up 1 base and J gave up 5 bases, with 14 bases separating them. The chain's CDR3 is CASSEWGSAWETQYF. In DNA form, the CDR3 reads TGTGCCAGCAGTGAATGGGGCAGCGCATGGGAGACCCAGTACTTC.

This chain joins TRBV9 and TRBJ2-6, with D perhaps matching TRBD2 (5 bases). V was clipped by 4 bases and J by 1 base, with 12 bases between them. Germline assignment: CDR1 SGDLS and CDR2 YYNGEE. CDR3 size: 16 residues. For the CDR3, the DNA is TGTGCCAGCAGCCCCCCGGGCGGGTCTGGGGCCAACGTCCTGACTTTC. It is translated as CASSPPGGSGANVLTF.

The rearrangement links TRBV24-1 to TRBJ2-1; D unresolved. The ends were cut back, 3 bases at V and 10 bases at J, with 9 bases in the middle. The germline V gene encodes CDR1 KGHDR and CDR2 SFDVKD. The CDR3 consists of 12 residues. This CDR3 is CATSDPSREQFF. The DNA of the CDR3 is TGTGCCACCAGTGATCCCTCTAGGGAGCAGTTCTTC.

This clone was counted only a few times. Other DNA sequences in the same sample also yield this CDR3. The V and J genes are TRBV28 and TRBJ1-1; TRBD1 might be the D (5 bases). This CDR3 comprises 11 residues. V was pared by 6 bases and J by 6 bases, with 8 bases between. Germline assignment: CDR1 MDHEN and CDR2 SYDVKM. CDR3 region: CASRGRPEAFF. The CDR3 nucleotides read TGTGCCAGCAGGGGGCGTCCTGAAGCTTTCTTT.

The V and J genes are TRBV7-8 and TRBJ2-1; D not resolved. CDR1 is SGHVS, CDR2 FQNEAQ, per germline. Trimming pared 5 bases from V and 10 bases from J, leaving 9 bases between. The CDR3 spans 11 residues. The CDR3, as DNA: TGTGCCAGCAGCCCGACTTCCGAGCAGTTCTTC. It is translated as CASSPTSEQFF.

The chain couples TRBV18 to TRBJ1-6; the match to TRBD1 covers 8 bases. The germline CDR1 and CDR2 sequences are KGHSH and LQKENI. This CDR3 contains 15 residues. The trim removed 2 bases at V and 7 bases at J, leaving 4 bases unmatched. The CDR3, as DNA: TGTGCCAGCTCACCAGGCAGGGGGCTGAATTCACCCCTCCACTTT. Its translation: CASSPGRGLNSPLHF.